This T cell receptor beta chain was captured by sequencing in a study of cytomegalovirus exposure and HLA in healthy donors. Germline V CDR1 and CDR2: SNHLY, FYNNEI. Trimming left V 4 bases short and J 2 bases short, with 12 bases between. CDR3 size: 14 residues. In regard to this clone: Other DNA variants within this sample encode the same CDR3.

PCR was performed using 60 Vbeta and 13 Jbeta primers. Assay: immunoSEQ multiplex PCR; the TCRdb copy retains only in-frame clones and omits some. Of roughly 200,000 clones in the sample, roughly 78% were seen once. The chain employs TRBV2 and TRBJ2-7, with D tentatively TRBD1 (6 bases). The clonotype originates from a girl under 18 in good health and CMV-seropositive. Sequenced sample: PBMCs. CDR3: CASSGGHRAYEQYF. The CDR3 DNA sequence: TGTGCCAGCAGTGGGGGGCACAGAGCCTACGAGCAGTACTTC.